This T cell receptor beta chain was captured by sequencing in a study of cytomegalovirus exposure and HLA in healthy donors. The wider study: Of the donors genotyped, several hundred in all, around 76% fell in the Caucasian-associated ancestry cluster. Whole-study findings and limits: Certain sequence variants were highly shared and formed a cluster, and this cluster was likely a sequencing artifact. Overall, around 160 TCR beta chains were annotated as cytomegalovirus-associated. The authors later found most CMV-associated TCR beta chains appeared HLA-restricted.

This clone has a handful of counts. Its cognate antigen is unknown. PCR employed 60 Vbeta and 13 Jbeta primers. Clones were sequenced by immunoSEQ multiplex PCR, and TCRdb holds only the in-frame ones, with some missing. The data hold 160,000 or so clones, with about 80% observed a single time. This CDR3 has 14 residues. V was clipped by 3 bases and J by 1 base, with 10 bases between them. Germline V CDR1 and CDR2: SGHNT, YYREEE (reference sequence). The source is a man in his forties in good health and CMV-seronegative. The sample was PBMCs. The V call is TRBV5-4, the J call TRBJ1-2; D remains ambiguous. The CDR3 protein is CASSSDGLNYGYTF. In DNA form, the CDR3 reads TGTGCCAGCAGCTCGGACGGACTTAACTATGGCTACACCTTC.